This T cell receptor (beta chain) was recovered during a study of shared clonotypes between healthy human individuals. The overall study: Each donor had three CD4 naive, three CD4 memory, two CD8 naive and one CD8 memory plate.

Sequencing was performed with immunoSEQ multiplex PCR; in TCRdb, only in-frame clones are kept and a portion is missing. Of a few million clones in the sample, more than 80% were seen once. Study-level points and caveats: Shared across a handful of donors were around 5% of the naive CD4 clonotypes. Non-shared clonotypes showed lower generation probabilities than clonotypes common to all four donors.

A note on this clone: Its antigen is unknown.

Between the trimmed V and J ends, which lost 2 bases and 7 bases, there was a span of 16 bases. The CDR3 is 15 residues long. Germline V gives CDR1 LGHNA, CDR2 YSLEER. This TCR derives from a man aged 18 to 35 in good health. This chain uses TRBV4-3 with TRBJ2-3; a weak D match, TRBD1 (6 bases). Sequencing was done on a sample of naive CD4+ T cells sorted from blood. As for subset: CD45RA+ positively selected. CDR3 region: CASSQTGLLLNTQYF. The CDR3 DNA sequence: TGCGCCAGCAGCCAAACAGGGTTGTTGTTAAATACGCAGTATTTT.